These 9 T cell receptor beta chains were all obtained from the same sample, sequenced in a study of blood T cell repertoires in COVID-19. Sequencing was performed with immunoSEQ multiplex PCR; in TCRdb, only in-frame clones are kept and a portion is missing. The repertoire consists of a few hundred thousand clones, with roughly 90% occurring once and the leading ten covering approximately 1.5%. The material sequenced was PBMCs or T cells enriched from blood (not recorded which). The receptors derive from a young woman who had been exposed to COVID-19.

This chain links TRBV19 with TRBJ1-1, with a tentative D call TRBD1 (6 bases). Germline V gene sequence: CDR1 LNHDA, CDR2 SQIVND (reference sequence). Between the trimmed V and J ends, which lost 3 bases and 4 bases, there was a span of 12 bases. CDR3 length equals 14 residues. CDR3 region: CASSIPGGATEAFF. Here the CDR3 DNA reads TGTGCCAGTAGTATCCCCGGGGGGGCCACTGAAGCTTTCTTT.

J is TRBJ2-7 and V is TRBV6-2 or TRBV6-3, with 7 nucleotides matching TRBD2. Germline CDR1 and CDR2: MNHEY and SVGEGT. V gave up 6 bases and J gave up 7 bases; unmatched junction bases: 3. The CDR3 has 11 amino acids. The CDR3 here is CASSRRGEQYF. The CDR3 nucleotides read TGTGCCAGCAGCAGGCGGGGGGAGCAGTACTTC.

The genes are TRBV11-1 and TRBJ1-4; possible D gene TRBD1, 6 bases. CDR3 size: 15 residues. V gave up 5 bases and J gave up 0 bases, with 10 bases separating them. Germline CDR1 SGHAT, CDR2 FQDESV (reference sequence). The chain's CDR3 is CASSPRTATNEKLFF. DNA for the CDR3: TGTGCCAGCAGCCCCCGGACAGCAACTAATGAAAAACTGTTTTTT.

This chain connects TRBV4-2 to TRBJ1-1, with D hard to call. This CDR3 is 12 amino acids long. Germline loops: CDR1 LGHNA, CDR2 YNFKEQ. V gave up 1 base and J gave up 4 bases, with 4 bases separating them. In DNA, the CDR3 is TGTGCCAGCAGCCAAGCCGGCACTGAAGCTTTCTTT. Translating gives CASSQAGTEAFF.

In its sample, this clone was seen a few times. The chain uses TRBV7-9 and TRBJ1-6, with 7 bases identical to TRBD1. Trimming cost V 7 bases and J 7 bases; bases outside gene matches: 7. The germline gives CDR1 SEHNR, CDR2 FQNEAQ (reference sequence). CDR3 length: 14 amino acids. CDR3 protein: CASILTGRNSPLHF. The CDR3 DNA is TGTGCCAGCATCCTGACAGGGAGGAATTCACCCCTCCACTTT.

This clone was seen a handful of times. This rearrangement joins TRBV28 to TRBJ1-2, with D hard to call. The CDR3 totals 14 residues. Germline CDR1 MDHEN, CDR2 SYDVKM. Trimming shortened V by 2 bases and J by 1 base, and 8 bases separated the two germline ends. The CDR3 sequence is CASSLGADNYGYTF. The CDR3 DNA reads as TGTGCCAGCAGTTTAGGCGCGGATAACTATGGCTACACCTTC.

Only a few counts were recorded for this clone. J is TRBJ1-2 and V is TRBV28; possibly TRBD1 for D (5 bases). The germline V gene encodes CDR1 MDHEN and CDR2 SYDVKM. The CDR3 covers 15 residues. V lost 6 bases, J lost 0 bases, and 14 bases lay in between. CDR3 sequence reads: CASRPRTRANYGYTF. DNA for the CDR3: TGTGCCAGCAGACCCCGGACAAGAGCTAACTATGGCTACACCTTC.

The CDR3 loop is CASSTRTAGTPEGEQYF. The CDR3 region has the DNA TGCGCCAGCAGCACACGAACGGCGGGAACCCCTGAGGGCGAGCAGTACTTC. The chain has TRBV5-1 and TRBJ2-7, with a possible D match to TRBD2 (6 bases). V lost 4 bases and J 6 bases, leaving 26 bases between the germline ends. CDR3 size: 17 residues. CDR1 is SGHRS and CDR2 is YFSETQ in the germline V gene.

The sample holds one count of this clone. V gene TRBV11-2 combines with J gene TRBJ2-3; TRBD2 is a possible D gene (5 bases). Germline V gene data show CDR1 as SGHAT and CDR2 as FQNNGV. This CDR3 is built from 13 residues. Trimming pared 5 bases from V and 5 bases from J, leaving 11 bases between. As DNA, the CDR3 is TGTGCCAGCAGCCTCGAACTAGTAGATACGCAGTATTTT. Its translation: CASSLELVDTQYF.